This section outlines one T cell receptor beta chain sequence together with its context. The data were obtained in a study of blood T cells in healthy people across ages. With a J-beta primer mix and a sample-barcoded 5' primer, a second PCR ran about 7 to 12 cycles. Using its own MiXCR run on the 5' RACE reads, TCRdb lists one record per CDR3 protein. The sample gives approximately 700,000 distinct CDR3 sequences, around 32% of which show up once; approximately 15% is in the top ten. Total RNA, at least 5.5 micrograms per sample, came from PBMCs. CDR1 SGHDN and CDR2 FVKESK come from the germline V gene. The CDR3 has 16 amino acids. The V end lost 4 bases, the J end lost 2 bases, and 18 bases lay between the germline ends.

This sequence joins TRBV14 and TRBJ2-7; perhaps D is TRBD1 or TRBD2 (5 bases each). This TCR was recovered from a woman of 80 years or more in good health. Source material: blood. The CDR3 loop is CASSRSTADRTYEQYF. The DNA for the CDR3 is TGTGCCAGCAGCCGATCGACAGCGGACCGGACCTACGAGCAGTACTTC.